This T cell receptor beta chain was documented in a study of immune evolution from preneoplasia to lung adenocarcinoma. Germline-derived CDR1 and CDR2 are MNHEY and SVGAGI. The germline V and J ends were trimmed by 6 bases and 7 bases, with 13 bases remaining between them. This CDR3 contains 13 residues. Generated by immunoSEQ multiplex PCR, the TCRdb table keeps only in-frame clones and is missing some. This table has approximately 14,000 clones, about 80% appearing once. This sequence was found in a person between 55 and 80 years old with lung adenocarcinoma. The chain recombines TRBV6-5 with TRBJ1-5; no definite D call. The sample was FFPE minimally invasive lung adenocarcinoma tissue. CDR3 amino acids: CASSRSTGQPQHF. The CDR3 nucleotides read TGTGCCAGCAGCCGGAGTACGGGGCAGCCCCAGCATTTT.